This T cell receptor beta chain originates from a study of T cells in narcolepsy (dated by TCRdb to the late 2010s). In the study overall: The study enrolled patients with narcolepsy type 1 or type 2 (NT1, NT2) together with healthy control donors. Autoreactive T cells targeting hypocretin neuron self-antigens (hypocretin, TRIB2) were sought in narcolepsy patients, and TCR Vbeta sequencing was used to track clonotypes in blood and CSF.

In the case of this clone: The antigen it binds to is not known. No base quality information exists; no much larger clone differs at one position.

For TCR Vbeta sequencing, memory CD4+ T cells were sorted ex vivo from the peripheral blood of narcolepsy patients and healthy controls. Its CDR3 holds 12 amino acids, cysteine through phenylalanine. Only the CDR3 DNA is retained, 36 bases long and in frame from the first base. The germline V gene sets CDR1 to SQVTM and CDR2 to ANQGSEA. Trimming at the junction amounts to 3 bases on V and 7 bases on J, and the germline ends lie 12 bases apart. Libraries were constructed by the immunoSEQ multiplex PCR assay. TCRdb retrieved this table from immuneACCESS and kept in-frame rearrangements only. Not all clones are present; in checked studies, unresolved V genes account for under half, and no reason is known for the remainder. In this sample the table shows around 27,000 clones, approximately 83% of which occur a single time. The ten largest clones take up less than 0.75% of the sample. Paper-wide results and their limitations: Numbers of sequenced blood memory CD4+ clonotypes were comparable, averaging approximately 40,000 in patients and 30,000 to 35,000 in controls. Certain blood memory CD4+ repertoires from patients and controls had no sequences that matched autoreactive T cell clones. According to the report, autoreactive clonotypes were detected serially in the blood of the same patients and of different patients, but not in healthy controls. Plots comparing CSF and blood CD4+ T cell clonotypes from the same patient highlighted HCRT-specific and TRIB2-specific autoreactive clonotypes.

The rearrangement joined TRBV29-1 to TRBJ1-1; the D segment cannot be called with confidence. Material: CD45RA- memory CD4+ T cells from PBMCs. The intended sense of this specimen's cell subset or site label: memory T cells sorted ex vivo from peripheral blood. This receptor was obtained from a human donor with narcolepsy. DNA sequence: TGCAGCGTTGAGGACGACGACATTGAAGCTTTCTTT. The resulting protein is CSVEDDDIEAFF.